Given below is one T cell receptor beta chain in context. Its antigen is currently unknown. The CDR3 contains 15 residues. CDR1 and CDR2 (germline): LNHNV, YYDKDF (reference sequence). Trimming took off 1 base at V and 3 bases at J, with 11 bases between the two ends. This entry comes from a study of cytotoxic CD8 clonotypes in ibrutinib-treated CLL. Data came from immunoSEQ multiplex PCR; TCRdb stores just in-frame clones and leaves some out. The sample holds roughly 220,000 clones, just under 80% seen once. The study, taken as a whole, reports: Under therapy, public clonotypes either contracted or stayed stable, and they were uncommon.

The sequence was collected from a human donor with chronic lymphocytic leukemia. This chain uses TRBV15 with TRBJ2-3; D may be TRBD1 or TRBD2 (5 bases each). Sample: PBMCs, taken after 12 months of ibrutinib treatment. The CDR3 sequence is CATSRGQTNTDTQYF. The CDR3 DNA reads TGTGCCACCAGCAGAGGACAGACTAATACAGATACGCAGTATTTT.